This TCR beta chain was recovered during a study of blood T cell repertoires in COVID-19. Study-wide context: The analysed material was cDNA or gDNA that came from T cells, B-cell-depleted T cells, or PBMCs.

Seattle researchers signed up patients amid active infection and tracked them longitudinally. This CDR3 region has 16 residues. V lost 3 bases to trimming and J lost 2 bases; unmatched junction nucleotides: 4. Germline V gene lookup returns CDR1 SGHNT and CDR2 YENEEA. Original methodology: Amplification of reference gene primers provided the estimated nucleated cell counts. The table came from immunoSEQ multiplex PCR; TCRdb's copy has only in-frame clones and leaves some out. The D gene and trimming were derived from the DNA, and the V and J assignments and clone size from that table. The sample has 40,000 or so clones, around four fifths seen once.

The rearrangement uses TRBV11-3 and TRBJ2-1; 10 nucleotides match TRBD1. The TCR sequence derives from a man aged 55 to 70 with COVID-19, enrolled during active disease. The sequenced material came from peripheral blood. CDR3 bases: TGTGCCAGCAGCTTGGGAGGACAGGGGGCCTACAATGAGCAGTTCTTC. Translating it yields CASSLGGQGAYNEQFF.